One sample yielded the 31 T cell receptor beta chains listed below, sequenced in a study of T-cell reconstitution after alpha-beta-depleted transplantation in children. Unique molecular identifiers were built into the TCRbeta library. MiXCR, applied by TCRdb to the PCR reads, yields one record per CDR3 protein. The sample lists about 640,000 distinct CDR3 sequences, around 17% occurring once. The source material was PBMCs from the stem cell graft donor, sampled from the stem cell graft. The receptors derive from a human donor who donated a stem cell graft to a child with acute myeloid leukemia.

This rearrangement joins TRBV7-2 to TRBJ2-3; D may be TRBD2 (6 bases). Germline CDR1 is SGHTA and CDR2 is FQGNSA. The V end lost 5 bases, the J end lost 8 bases, and 11 bases lay between the germline ends. The CDR3 totals 12 residues. The CDR3 nucleotides read TGTGCCAGCAGCACCTCCGGGGGTACGCAGTATTTT. This translates into CASSTSGGTQYF.

This clonotype has a count of ten or more. The chain recombines TRBV7-2 with TRBJ2-1; TRBD1 aligns across 7 bases. This CDR3 is 15 amino acids long. Per germline, CDR1 SGHTA and CDR2 FQGNSA. V gave up 5 bases and J gave up 4 bases; unmatched junction bases: 8. The CDR3 here is CASSPDRATYNEQFF. CDR3 coding DNA: TGTGCCAGCAGCCCAGACAGGGCCACTTACAATGAGCAGTTCTTC.

This clonotype was seen a handful of times. The chain is built from TRBV20-1 and TRBJ2-1; D possibly corresponds to TRBD2 (7 bases). The CDR3 is made up of 14 amino acids. Germline-derived CDR1 and CDR2 are DFQATT and SNEGSKA (reference sequence). V was cut by 8 bases and J by 4 bases, with 18 bases left in between. Here the CDR3 DNA reads TGCAGTCACGGGGGGCCTTATTTTTACAATGAGCAGTTCTTC. The encoded protein is CSHGGPYFYNEQFF.

J is TRBJ2-3 and V is TRBV27, with a weak D call TRBD1 (5 bases). Trimming removed 0 bases at V and 2 bases at J, with 21 bases between. The CDR3 runs to 19 residues. Germline V lookup: CDR1 MNHEY, CDR2 SMNVEV (reference sequence). The CDR3 bases are TGTGCCAGCAGTTTATCGATCCAGCAGGGTTGGAAGGACACAGATACGCAGTATTTT. Residues: CASSLSIQQGWKDTDTQYF.

In this sample, this clonotype turned up many times. The gene calls are TRBV20-1 and TRBJ2-7; a possible D gene is TRBD2 (5 bases). V lost 5 bases, J lost 0 bases, and 23 bases lay in between. Germline CDR1 and CDR2: DFQATT and SNEGSKA (reference sequence). The CDR3 has 17 residues. The CDR3 loop reads CSAEAQTRAARSYEQYF. The DNA for the CDR3 is TGCAGTGCTGAAGCCCAAACGAGGGCGGCGCGCTCCTACGAGCAGTACTTC.

This clonotype was detected only a few times. This rearrangement joins TRBV12-3 or TRBV12-4 to TRBJ2-3, with 9 bases identical to TRBD1. J was trimmed by 8 bases and V by 6 bases; bases with no gene match: 9. The CDR3 sequence is 14 residues long. The CDR3: CASSNGQGSSTQYF. CDR3 nucleotides: TGTGCCAGCAGCAACGGACAGGGGTCCAGTACGCAGTATTTT.

This clonotype has more than one count but fewer than ten. This chain links TRBV29-1 with TRBJ2-3; 10 bases line up with TRBD1. This CDR3 is 16 amino acids long. Germline V gives CDR1 SQVTM, CDR2 ANQGSEA. The junction had 10 bases not matched to a gene; V was cut back by 3 bases and J by 4 bases. CDR3 sequence reads: CSVDGTGEFQPDTQYF. The CDR3 DNA follows: TGCAGCGTTGATGGGACAGGGGAATTTCAGCCAGATACGCAGTATTTT.

This clonotype showed up many times. The gene calls are TRBV20-1 and TRBJ1-4; a weak D match, TRBD1 (5 bases). V lost 6 bases and J lost 8, with 22 bases in between. CDR1 and CDR2 from the germline V gene are DFQATT and SNEGSKA (reference sequence). CDR3 length: 15 residues. The CDR3 DNA reads TGCAGTGCCCTCCCGACGTGGGGCGCGATGGAAAAACTGTTTTTT. As protein: CSALPTWGAMEKLFF.

The chain employs TRBV12-3 or TRBV12-4 and TRBJ2-6; 7 bases are shared with TRBD1. This CDR3 region has 19 residues. V trimming: 4 bases; J trimming: 0 bases; junction bases outside the gene matches: 12. This chain's CDR3 is CASSSTTGTAFSGANVLTF. The CDR3 nucleotides read TGTGCCAGCAGTTCCACCACCGGGACAGCTTTCTCTGGGGCCAACGTCCTGACTTTC.

This clonotype was seen more than once but under ten times. This chain links TRBV7-2 with TRBJ2-1, with 7 bases that match TRBD2. After removal of 1 base from V and 0 bases from J, the junction contained 6 bases not matched to a gene. This CDR3 has 17 residues. The germline V gene encodes CDR1 SGHTA and CDR2 FQGNSA. The CDR3 DNA sequence: TGTGCCAGCAGCTTAGTACCGGGGGGTAGCTCCTACAATGAGCAGTTCTTC. Its translation: CASSLVPGGSSYNEQFF. Variable domain in full (rest from reference TRBV7-2 and TRBJ2-1): GAGVSQSPSNKVTEKGKDVELRCDPISGHTALYWYRQSLGQGLEFLIYFQGNSAPDKSGLPSDRFSAERTGGSVSTLTIQRTQQEDSAVYLCASSLVPGGSSYNEQFFGPGTRLTVL.

In its sample, this clonotype was seen many times. This chain links TRBV20-1 with TRBJ1-5, with D possibly matching TRBD1 (6 bases). CDR1 and CDR2 from the germline V gene are DFQATT and SNEGSKA (reference sequence). There are 13 residues in the CDR3. V was clipped by 6 bases and J by 6 bases, with 15 bases between them. The CDR3 bases are TGCAGTGCCGCCGGGACATCGGGTCAGCCCCAGCATTTT. Translation gives CSAAGTSGQPQHF.

The DNA for the CDR3 is TGCAGTGCTCGACTGGGAGGACAGCCCCAGCATTTT. Its protein is CSARLGGQPQHF. The chain employs TRBV20-1 and TRBJ1-5; D gene ambiguous. Trimming removed 5 bases at V and 7 bases at J, with 12 bases between. CDR3 size: 12 residues. CDR1 is DFQATT and CDR2 is SNEGSKA in the germline V gene (reference sequence).

This chain links TRBV28 with TRBJ2-1; 15 bases line up with TRBD2. The CDR3 runs to 20 residues. V shed 6 bases and J 5 bases; nucleotides not matched to a gene: 17. Looked up from germline, CDR1 is MDHEN and CDR2 is SYDVKM. The CDR3 protein is CASREAPGTSGGTIHNEQFF. CDR3 DNA sequence: TGTGCCAGCAGAGAAGCACCAGGGACTAGCGGGGGGACCATTCACAATGAGCAGTTCTTC.

The genes are TRBV20-1 and TRBJ2-1, with 13 bases identical to TRBD2. Germline V CDR1 and CDR2: DFQATT, SNEGSKA (reference sequence). The CDR3 is 16 amino acids. The CDR3 sequence: CCAFRLAGGSYNEQFF. CDR3 coding DNA: TGCTGCGCTTTTAGACTAGCGGGGGGTTCCTACAATGAGCAGTTCTTC.

About this clonotype itself: A read error may be the cause here, since a much bigger clone is one base away. V gene TRBV5-6 combines with J gene TRBJ2-1, with 7 bases identical to TRBD2. CDR1 is SGHDT and CDR2 is YYEEEE in the germline V gene. The CDR3 covers 14 residues. DNA for the CDR3: TGTGCCAGCAGCTTGGGGGGGGACTACAATGAGCAGATCTTC. Residues: CASSLGGDYNEQIF.

At least ten counts were recorded for this clonotype. The V and J genes are TRBV7-2 and TRBJ2-3, with TRBD2 matching 8 bases. The CDR3 extends over 16 amino acids. Germline V gene sequence: CDR1 SGHTA, CDR2 FQGNSA. V trimming: 1 base; J trimming: 2 bases; junction bases outside the gene matches: 5. CDR3 sequence reads: CASSLDGGGYTDTQYF. CDR3 nucleotides: TGTGCCAGCAGCTTAGACGGCGGGGGGTACACAGATACGCAGTATTTT. Drawing the rest from reference TRBV7-2 and TRBJ2-3, the complete variable domain is GAGVSQSPSNKVTEKGKDVELRCDPISGHTALYWYRQSLGQGLEFLIYFQGNSAPDKSGLPSDRFSAERTGGSVSTLTIQRTQQEDSAVYLCASSLDGGGYTDTQYFGPGTRLTVL.

Many counts were recorded for this clonotype. The V call is TRBV5-6, the J call TRBJ2-5, with 7 bases lining up with TRBD2. Per the germline V gene, CDR1 is SGHDT and CDR2 is YYEEEE. V lost 0 bases and J lost 1; bases outside the gene matches: 6. The CDR3 loop spans 16 amino acids. This chain's CDR3 is CASSLVLAGSQETQYF. The CDR3 DNA reads TGTGCCAGCAGCTTGGTTTTAGCGGGTTCCCAAGAGACCCAGTACTTC.

This clonotype turned up a few times. The J gene is TRBJ2-3, the V gene TRBV21-1. TRBV21-1 is deemed a pseudogene. There are 13 residues in the CDR3. In DNA, the CDR3 is TGTGCCAGCAGCGTCAAGGGAACAGATACGCAGTATTTT. Its translation: CASSVKGTDTQYF.

The chain has TRBV5-5 and TRBJ2-2; maybe TRBD2 (5 bases). The V and J ends lost 1 base and 9 bases respectively, with 13 bases between them. The CDR3 loop spans 14 amino acids. The V gene's germline CDR1 is SGHKS and CDR2 YYEKEE (reference sequence). The CDR3 nucleotides are TGTGCCAGCAGCTTGTATCTGGACTCCCGGGAGCTGTTTTTT. The encoded protein is CASSLYLDSRELFF.

This clonotype has a count of ten or more. J is TRBJ2-7 and V is TRBV29-1; a weak D match, TRBD1 (6 bases). Germline V gene sequence: CDR1 SQVTM, CDR2 ANQGSEA. With 2 bases removed from V and 3 bases from J, the gap between germline ends came to 14 bases. The CDR3 consists of 14 residues. CDR3 DNA: TGCAGCGTTGAAACCCGGACAGCGGACTACGAGCAGTACTTC. Protein product: CSVETRTADYEQYF.

This clonotype showed up many times. The chain carries TRBV10-3 and TRBJ2-5, with unresolved D. The germline CDR1 and CDR2 sequences are ENHRY and SYGVKD. V lost 10 bases and J lost 2, with 11 bases in between. The CDR3 extends over 12 amino acids. CDR3 DNA sequence: TGTGCCACCTCTATGGAACAAGAGACCCAGTACTTC. Protein product: CATSMEQETQYF.

This chain joins TRBV13 and TRBJ2-2, with D unresolved. The CDR3 has 14 amino acids. Germline values: CDR1 PRHDT, CDR2 FYEKMQ (reference sequence). The V end lost 5 bases, the J end lost 6 bases, and 13 bases lay between the germline ends. CDR3 sequence (DNA): TGTGCCAGCAGCCCCGAGCTCTCCGCCGGGGAGCTGTTTTTT. Protein product: CASSPELSAGELFF.

This clonotype has a handful of counts. This rearrangement joins TRBV20-1 to TRBJ1-1, with unresolved D. Looked up from germline, CDR1 is DFQATT and CDR2 is SNEGSKA (reference sequence). The CDR3 is 13 residues long. Between the trimmed V and J ends, which lost 3 bases and 5 bases, there was a span of 13 bases. The chain's CDR3 is CSASNQRQTEAFF. Written as DNA, the CDR3 is TGCAGTGCTAGCAACCAACGCCAAACTGAAGCTTTCTTT.

The rearrangement links TRBV28 to TRBJ2-7; the match to TRBD1 covers 8 bases. The CDR3 is made up of 11 amino acids. Germline V gene sequence: CDR1 MDHEN, CDR2 SYDVKM. V shed 9 bases, J shed 3 bases, and the junction held 1 base outside the gene matches. The CDR3 protein is CARGTGYEQYV. The CDR3 nucleotides are TGTGCCAGGGGGACAGGCTACGAGCAGTACGTC.

V and J are TRBV27 and TRBJ2-7, with a weak D call TRBD1 (6 bases). Germline assignment: CDR1 MNHEY and CDR2 SMNVEV (reference sequence). V dropped 6 bases and J dropped 0 bases, with 9 bases sitting between them. The CDR3 covers 13 residues. The CDR3 DNA reads TGTGCCAGCAGGAGGACAGCCTCCTACGAGCAGTACGTC. It specifies CASRRTASYEQYV.

Only a few counts were recorded for this clonotype. In DNA, the CDR3 is TGTGCCAGCAGCTCGGGACAGGGAGGGGATGAGCAGTTCTTC. It specifies CASSSGQGGDEQFF. The chain links TRBV5-6 to TRBJ2-1, with TRBD1 identical over 9 bases. V dropped 3 bases and J dropped 8; count of bases not matched to a gene: 6. This CDR3 is built from 14 residues. CDR1 SGHDT and CDR2 YYEEEE come from the germline V gene. The full variable domain, its missing parts supplied by reference TRBV5-6 and TRBJ2-1, is DAGVTQSPTHLIKTRGQQVTLRCSPKSGHDTVSWYQQALGQGPQFIFQYYEEEERQRGNFPDRFSGHQFPNYSSELNVNALLLGDSALYLCASSSGQGGDEQFFGPGTRLTVL.

A few counts support this clonotype. The chain combines TRBV24-1 with TRBJ1-1, with 7 bases lining up with TRBD1. Germline trimming cut 5 bases from V and 5 bases from J; bases unmatched to any gene: 7. This CDR3 has 14 amino acids. Germline assignment: CDR1 KGHDR and CDR2 SFDVKD. The CDR3 loop reads CATSAPGGKTEAFF. The DNA for the CDR3 is TGTGCCACCAGTGCGCCAGGGGGAAAGACTGAAGCTTTCTTT.

This clonotype was counted only a few times. The V gene is TRBV7-9, the J gene TRBJ1-6, with 12 bases matching TRBD1. The CDR3 sequence is 14 residues long. CDR1 is SEHNR, CDR2 FQNEAQ, per germline (reference sequence). The V segment lost 6 bases and the J segment 10 bases; nucleotides outside the gene matches: 4. The chain's CDR3 is CASRGQGAQSPLHF. DNA for the CDR3: TGTGCCAGCAGGGGACAGGGGGCACAATCACCCCTCCACTTT. Combining the CDR3 with reference TRBV7-9 and TRBJ1-6 gives the whole variable domain DTGVSQNPRHKITKRGQNVTFRCDPISEHNRLYWYRQTLGQGPEFLTYFQNEAQLEKSRLLSDRFSAERPKGSFSTLEIQRTEQGDSAMYLCASRGQGAQSPLHFGNGTRLTVT.

The chain links TRBV7-6 to TRBJ2-7; 7 bases are a match to TRBD2. CDR3 size: 16 residues. Trimming at V came to 4 bases and at J to 1 base, leaving 10 bases not matched to a gene. Germline V gives CDR1 SGHVS, CDR2 FNYEAQ. CDR3 bases: TGTGCCAGCAGCTGGGGGAGGGATATTTTATCCTACGAGCAGTACTTC. Translation gives CASSWGRDILSYEQYF.

The table lists this clonotype with many counts. The V gene is TRBV12-3 or TRBV12-4, the J gene TRBJ2-2; TRBD1 aligns across 7 bases. Trimming took 6 bases from V and 1 from J; bases not matched to a gene: 5. The length of the CDR3 is 15 residues. Written as DNA, the CDR3 is TGTGCCAGCAGATGGGACAGCCTGAACACCGGGGAGCTGTTTTTT. Its protein is CASRWDSLNTGELFF.

A few counts support this clonotype. The chain recombines TRBV5-1 with TRBJ2-5, with 7 bases aligning to TRBD1. Unmatched junction bases numbered 6, after V lost 4 bases and J lost 3 bases. Per germline, CDR1 SGHRS and CDR2 YFSETQ. This CDR3 is 14 amino acids long. The CDR3 here is CASSVGQPKETQYF. The CDR3 nucleotides are TGCGCCAGCAGCGTGGGACAGCCGAAAGAGACCCAGTACTTC.